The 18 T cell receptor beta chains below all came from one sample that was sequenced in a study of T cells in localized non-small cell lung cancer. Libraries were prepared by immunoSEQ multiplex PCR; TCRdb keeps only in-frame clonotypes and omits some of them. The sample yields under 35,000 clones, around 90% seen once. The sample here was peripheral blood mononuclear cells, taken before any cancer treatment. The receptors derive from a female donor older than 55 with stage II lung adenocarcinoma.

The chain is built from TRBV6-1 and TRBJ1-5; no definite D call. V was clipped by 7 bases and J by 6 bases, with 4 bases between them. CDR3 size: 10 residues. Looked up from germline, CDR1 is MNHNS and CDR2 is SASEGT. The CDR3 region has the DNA TGTGCCAGCAATTTTCAGCCCCAGCATTTT. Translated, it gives CASNFQPQHF.

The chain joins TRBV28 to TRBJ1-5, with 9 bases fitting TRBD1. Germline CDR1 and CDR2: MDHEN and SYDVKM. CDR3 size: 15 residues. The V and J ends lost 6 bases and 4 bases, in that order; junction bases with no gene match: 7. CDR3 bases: TGTGCCAGCAGATCCGGGACAGGGTTTAATCAGCCCCAGCATTTT. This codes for CASRSGTGFNQPQHF.

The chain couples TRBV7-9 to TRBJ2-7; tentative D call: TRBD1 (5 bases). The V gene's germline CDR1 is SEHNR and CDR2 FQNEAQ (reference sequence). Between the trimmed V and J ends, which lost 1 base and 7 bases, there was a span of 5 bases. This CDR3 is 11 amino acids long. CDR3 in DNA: TGTGCCAGCAGCTTAGGGACAGAGCAGTACTTC. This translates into CASSLGTEQYF. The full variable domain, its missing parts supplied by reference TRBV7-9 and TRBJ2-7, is DTGVSQNPRHKITKRGQNVTFRCDPISEHNRLYWYRQTLGQGPEFLTYFQNEAQLEKSRLLSDRFSAERPKGSFSTLEIQRTEQGDSAMYLCASSLGTEQYFGPGTRLTVT.

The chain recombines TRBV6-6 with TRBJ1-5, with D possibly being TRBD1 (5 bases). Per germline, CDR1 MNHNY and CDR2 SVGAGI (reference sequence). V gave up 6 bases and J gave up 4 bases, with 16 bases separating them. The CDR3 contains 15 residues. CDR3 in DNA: TGTGCCAGCAGCCTCAGGGACGGGCAAAATCAGCCCCAGCATTTT. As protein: CASSLRDGQNQPQHF.

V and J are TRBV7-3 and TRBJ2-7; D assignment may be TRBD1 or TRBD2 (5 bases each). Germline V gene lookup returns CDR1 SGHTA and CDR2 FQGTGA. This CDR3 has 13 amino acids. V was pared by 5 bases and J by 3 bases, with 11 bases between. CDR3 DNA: TGTGCCAGCAGCCTTGGGGGTAACTACGAGCAGTACTTC. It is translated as CASSLGGNYEQYF.

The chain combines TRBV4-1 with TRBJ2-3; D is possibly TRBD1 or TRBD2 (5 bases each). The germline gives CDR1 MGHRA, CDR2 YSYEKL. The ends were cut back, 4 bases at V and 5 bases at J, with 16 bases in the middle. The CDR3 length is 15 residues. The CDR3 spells CASSRGFTTVDTQYF. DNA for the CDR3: TGCGCCAGCAGCCGAGGGTTTACGACAGTAGATACGCAGTATTTT.

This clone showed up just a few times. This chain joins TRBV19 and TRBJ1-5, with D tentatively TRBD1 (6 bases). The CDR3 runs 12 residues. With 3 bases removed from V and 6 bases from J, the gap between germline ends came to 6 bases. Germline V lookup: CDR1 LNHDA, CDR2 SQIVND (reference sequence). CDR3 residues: CASSIRGQPQHF. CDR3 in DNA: TGTGCCAGTAGTATCAGGGGTCAGCCCCAGCATTTT.

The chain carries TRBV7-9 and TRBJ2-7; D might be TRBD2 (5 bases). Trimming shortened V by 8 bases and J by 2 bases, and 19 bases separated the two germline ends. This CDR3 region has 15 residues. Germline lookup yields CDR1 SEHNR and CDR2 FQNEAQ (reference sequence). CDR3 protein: CASHAGSGAPYEQYF. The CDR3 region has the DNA TGTGCCAGCCACGCGGGCAGCGGAGCCCCCTACGAGCAGTACTTC. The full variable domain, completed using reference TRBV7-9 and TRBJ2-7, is DTGVSQNPRHKITKRGQNVTFRCDPISEHNRLYWYRQTLGQGPEFLTYFQNEAQLEKSRLLSDRFSAERPKGSFSTLEIQRTEQGDSAMYLCASHAGSGAPYEQYFGPGTRLTVT.

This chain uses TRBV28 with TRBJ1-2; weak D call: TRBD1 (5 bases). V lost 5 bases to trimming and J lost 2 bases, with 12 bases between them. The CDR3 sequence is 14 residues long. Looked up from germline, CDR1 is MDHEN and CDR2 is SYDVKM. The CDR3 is CASSRLGGNYGYTF. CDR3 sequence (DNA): TGTGCCAGCAGTCGACTCGGGGGGAACTATGGCTACACCTTC.

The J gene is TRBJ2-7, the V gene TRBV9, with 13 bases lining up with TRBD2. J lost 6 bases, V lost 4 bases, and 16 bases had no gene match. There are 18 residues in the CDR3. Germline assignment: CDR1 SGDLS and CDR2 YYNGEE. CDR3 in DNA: TGTGCCAGCAGCCCGCGAGGTACGTGGACTAGCGGGAGTATCGAGCAGTACTTC. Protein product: CASSPRGTWTSGSIEQYF.

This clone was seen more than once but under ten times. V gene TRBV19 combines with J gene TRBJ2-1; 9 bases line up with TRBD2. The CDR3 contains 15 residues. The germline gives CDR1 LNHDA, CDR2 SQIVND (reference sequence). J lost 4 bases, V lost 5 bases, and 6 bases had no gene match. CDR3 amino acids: CASSGRTSDYNEQFF. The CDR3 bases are TGTGCCAGTAGTGGACGGACTAGCGATTACAATGAGCAGTTCTTC.

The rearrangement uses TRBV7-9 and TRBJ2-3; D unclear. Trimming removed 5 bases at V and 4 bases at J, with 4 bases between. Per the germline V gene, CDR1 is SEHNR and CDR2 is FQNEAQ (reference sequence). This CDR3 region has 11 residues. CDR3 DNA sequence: TGTGCCAGCAGCCCCGCAGATACGCAGTATTTT. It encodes CASSPADTQYF.

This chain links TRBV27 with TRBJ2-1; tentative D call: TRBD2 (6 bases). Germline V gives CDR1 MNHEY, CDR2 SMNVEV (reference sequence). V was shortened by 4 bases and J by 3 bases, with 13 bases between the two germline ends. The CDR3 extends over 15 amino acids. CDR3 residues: CASSSSAGGYNEQFF. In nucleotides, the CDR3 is TGTGCCAGCAGTTCTAGCGCAGGTGGCTACAATGAGCAGTTCTTC.

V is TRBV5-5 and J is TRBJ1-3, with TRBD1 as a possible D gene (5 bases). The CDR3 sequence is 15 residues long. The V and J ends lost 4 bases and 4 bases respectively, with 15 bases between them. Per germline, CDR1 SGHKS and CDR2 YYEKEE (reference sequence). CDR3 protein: CASSLNGATGNTIYF. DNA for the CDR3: TGTGCCAGCAGCCTTAATGGGGCGACCGGAAACACCATATATTTT.

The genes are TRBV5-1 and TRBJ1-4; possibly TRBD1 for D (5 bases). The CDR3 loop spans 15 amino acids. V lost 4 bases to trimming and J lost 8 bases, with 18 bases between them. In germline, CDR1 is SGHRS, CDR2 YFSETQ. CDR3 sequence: CASSMGGGSEEKLFF. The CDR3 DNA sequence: TGCGCCAGCAGCATGGGCGGGGGGTCAGAAGAAAAACTGTTTTTT. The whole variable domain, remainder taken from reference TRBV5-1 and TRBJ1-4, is KAGVTQTPRYLIKTRGQQVTLSCSPISGHRSVSWYQQTPGQGLQFLFEYFSETQRNKGNFPGRFSGRQFSNSRSEMNVSTLELGDSALYLCASSMGGGSEEKLFFGSGTQLSVL.

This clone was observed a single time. The CDR3 DNA sequence: TGCGCCAGCAGCCAAAGAGGAACTAATGAAAAACTGTTTTTT. Protein product: CASSQRGTNEKLFF. V gene TRBV4-3 combines with J gene TRBJ1-4; the D is unclear. Trimming stripped 2 bases from V and 1 base from J, with 5 bases between. Germline CDR1 is LGHNA and CDR2 is YSLEER. CDR3 length: 14 residues.

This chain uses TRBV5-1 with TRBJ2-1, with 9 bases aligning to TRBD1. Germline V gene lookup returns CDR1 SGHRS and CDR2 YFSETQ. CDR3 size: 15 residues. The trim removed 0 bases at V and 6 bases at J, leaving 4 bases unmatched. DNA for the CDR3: TGCGCCAGCAGCTTGGCGGGACAGGGATTCAATGAGCAGTTCTTC. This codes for CASSLAGQGFNEQFF.

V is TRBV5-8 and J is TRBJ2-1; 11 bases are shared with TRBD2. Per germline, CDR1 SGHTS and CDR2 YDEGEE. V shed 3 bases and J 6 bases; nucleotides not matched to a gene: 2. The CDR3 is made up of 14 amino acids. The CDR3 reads CASSSLAGANEQFF. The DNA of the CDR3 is TGTGCCAGCAGCTCACTAGCGGGAGCCAATGAGCAGTTCTTC.